This entry is about one TCR beta chain. The data stem from a study of blood T cell repertoires in COVID-19. Study overall: COVID-19 samples from acute and convalescent phases originated in the United States, Italy and Spain. Nucleic acid was either cDNA or gDNA, and it came from T cells, B-cell-depleted T cells, or PBMCs.

This CDR3 is 14 amino acids long. V gave up 9 bases and J gave up 7 bases, with 20 bases separating them. Germline V gene sequence: CDR1 SNHLY, CDR2 FYNNEI. Original analysis: From reference gene primer amplification, estimates of nucleated cell counts were derived. Produced via immunoSEQ multiplex PCR; TCRdb's table is partial and in-frame only. That table is the source of V, J and clone size, and D and trimming were worked out from the DNA. The table has 53,000 or so clones, approximately 90% seen once. The clonotype was recovered from a human donor in a cohort sampled during active COVID-19. Material: peripheral blood. The genes are TRBV2 and TRBJ2-3, with D possibly TRBD1 on 5 matching bases. The CDR3 region has the DNA TGTGCCAGTCCACAGGACCCGAAAAGAAATACGCAGTATTTT. Protein product: CASPQDPKRNTQYF. Together with reference TRBV2 and TRBJ2-3, the CDR3 gives the full variable domain: EPEVTQTPSHQVTQMGQEVILRCVPISNHLYFYWYRQILGQKVEFLVSFYNNEISEKSEIFDDQFSVERPDGSNFTLKIRSTKLEDSAMYFCASPQDPKRNTQYFGPGTRLTVL.